This T cell receptor beta chain stems from a study of blood T cell repertoires in COVID-19 (dated by TCRdb to about 2020). For context, the study as a whole: The collaborator samples originated in the United States, Italy and Spain and spanned the acute and convalescent phases of COVID-19. The repertoires were released in a freely available public database meant as a resource for research on the immune response to SARS-CoV-2. Where available, HLA class I and class II types were obtained from metadata supplied by the sample provider rather than from assay-based typing. Subjects who had been exposed to COVID-19, were actively infected with it, or had recovered from it provided the deeply sampled blood TCRbeta repertoires that made up the dataset. The sample metadata nearly always contained a de-identified subject ID, COVID-19 status, age in years and sex. The material from the prospective study consisted of cDNA or gDNA derived from T cells, B-cell-depleted T cells, or PBMCs. The samples were drawn from the first 160 participants of the ongoing ImmuneRACE study and from 1,254 subjects provided by 6 global collaborators. Overall study results and their limits: Clinical and demographic metadata were provided uncurated, with the amount varying by source and participant.

In regard to this clone: The antigen this receptor binds is unknown. Base-call qualities are not available, and no considerably larger clone is one nucleotide away.

The germline V gene provides CDR1 MNHEY and CDR2 SVGAGI. V sheds 6 bases and J sheds 0 bases, leaving 12 bases between their ends. Including the terminal cysteine and phenylalanine, the CDR3 comprises 15 residues. The sequence is cut down to CDR3 DNA, 45 bases in frame from base 1. TCRbeta CDR3 regions were amplified from genomic DNA by means of the immunoSEQ Assay, a bias-controlled multiplex PCR. In the original analysis: The number of nucleated cells in each sample was estimated from the amplification of reference gene primers within the assay. Sequence reads were collapsed and filtered to measure the absolute abundance of every unique TCRbeta CDR3 rearrangement. For each sample, productive Simpson clonality was calculated by taking the square root of Simpson's diversity index across productive rearrangements. The source is immuneACCESS, and TCRdb retained only in-frame sequences with V and J called. Part of the clones is not carried over; for the studies checked, unresolved V genes explain less than half of this, and the remainder is unexplained. D and trimming were read from the DNA, whereas the V and J calls and clone size are those reported in that table. This sample lists fewer than 200,000 clones; around 90% were detected once. The top ten constitute 6% of the sample.

Collaborating institutions collected whole blood in K2EDTA tubes following their own protocols. For TCRbeta analysis, collaborators shipped samples in one of three forms: frozen whole blood, isolated PBMCs, or DNA extracted from either of those sample types. This sequence originates from a man aged 35 to 55 with active or convalescent COVID-19. Sequencing was done on a sample of peripheral blood. The rearrangement combines TRBV6-5 with TRBJ1-3; possibly the D gene is TRBD1, per 6 matching bases. Here is the DNA: TGTGCCAGCAGAAGGACAGAAAACTCTGGAAACACCATATATTTT. Translated, this is CASRRTENSGNTIYF.